The 23 T cell receptor beta chains given below trace back to one sample, sequenced in a study of blood T cell repertoires in COVID-19. The assay was immunoSEQ multiplex PCR, and TCRdb's table has in-frame clones only and misses some. The sample gives about 250,000 clones, 70% to 90% of which show up once; 4.5% to 5.5% is in the top ten. Sequencing was carried out using peripheral blood. The receptors originated from a man aged 45-65 years with active or convalescent COVID-19.

The rearrangement uses TRBV9 and TRBJ1-2, with D perhaps TRBD1 (6 bases). CDR3 length: 13 amino acids. Germline lookup yields CDR1 SGDLS and CDR2 YYNGEE. The germline V and J ends were trimmed by 3 bases and 7 bases, with 13 bases remaining between them. The CDR3 reads CASSGSGVGGYTF. The CDR3 DNA is TGTGCCAGCAGCGGATCAGGGGTTGGTGGCTACACCTTC.

The count of this clone is one. The rearrangement links TRBV7-2 to TRBJ2-7; 10 nucleotides agree with TRBD2. CDR1 is SGHTA, CDR2 FQGNSA, per germline. Germline trimming cut 1 base from V and 4 bases from J; bases unmatched to any gene: 1. The CDR3 extends over 14 amino acids. The CDR3 sequence is CASSLDSGRYEQYF. In nucleotides, the CDR3 is TGTGCCAGCAGCTTAGATAGCGGGAGGTACGAGCAGTACTTC.

The genes are TRBV29-1 and TRBJ1-1; D may be TRBD1 (5 bases). The CDR3 length is 13 residues. Germline V lookup: CDR1 SQVTM, CDR2 ANQGSEA. V lost 2 bases to trimming and J lost 6 bases, with 13 bases between them. The CDR3 sequence: CSVEQGSSSEAFF. CDR3 nucleotides: TGCAGCGTTGAACAGGGTAGTTCTTCTGAAGCTTTCTTT.

V and J are TRBV5-6 and TRBJ2-1, with 9 bases matching TRBD2. The V and J ends lost 7 bases and 8 bases, in that order; junction bases with no gene match: 4. From germline, CDR1 is SGHDT and CDR2 YYEEEE. The CDR3 covers 12 residues. CDR3 nucleotide sequence: TGTGCCAGCCGTAGCGGGAGCGATGAGCAGTTCTTC. This codes for CASRSGSDEQFF. Full variable domain (missing parts from reference TRBV5-6 and TRBJ2-1): DAGVTQSPTHLIKTRGQQVTLRCSPKSGHDTVSWYQQALGQGPQFIFQYYEEEERQRGNFPDRFSGHQFPNYSSELNVNALLLGDSALYLCASRSGSDEQFFGPGTRLTVL.

The chain employs TRBV6-1 and TRBJ2-2; 14 nucleotides line up with TRBD2. This CDR3 has 20 amino acids. The V segment lost 4 bases and the J segment 3 bases; nucleotides outside the gene matches: 13. Germline-derived CDR1 and CDR2 are MNHNS and SASEGT. The DNA for the CDR3 is TGTGCCAGCAGTGGCTTACGACTAGCGGGAGGGCCAATCGACACCGGGGAGCTGTTTTTT. Amino acid sequence: CASSGLRLAGGPIDTGELFF.

V is TRBV7-2 and J is TRBJ1-6; no clear D gene. CDR1 is SGHTA, CDR2 FQGNSA, per germline. Deletions cut 5 bases from V and 6 bases from J, with 8 bases between. The CDR3 spans 13 residues. The CDR3 bases are TGTGCCAGCAGCCCCTATGTTAATTCACCCCTCCACTTT. Its protein is CASSPYVNSPLHF.

The chain recombines TRBV7-9 with TRBJ2-1, with D tentatively TRBD1 (5 bases). Per germline, CDR1 SEHNR and CDR2 FQNEAQ (reference sequence). V lost 3 bases, J lost 7 bases, and 19 bases lay in between. The CDR3 is made up of 16 amino acids. CDR3 sequence reads: CASSFPPGSSGNEQFF. DNA of the CDR3: TGTGCCAGCAGCTTTCCGCCGGGCTCCTCAGGGAATGAGCAGTTCTTC. The whole variable domain, remainder taken from reference TRBV7-9 and TRBJ2-1, is DTGVSQNPRHKITKRGQNVTFRCDPISEHNRLYWYRQTLGQGPEFLTYFQNEAQLEKSRLLSDRFSAERPKGSFSTLEIQRTEQGDSAMYLCASSFPPGSSGNEQFFGPGTRLTVL.

This rearrangement joins TRBV28 to TRBJ1-4, with TRBD1 matching 10 bases. V was pared by 5 bases and J by 0 bases, with 6 bases of the junction left unmatched. The germline gives CDR1 MDHEN, CDR2 SYDVKM. The CDR3 consists of 17 residues. The CDR3 DNA reads TGTGCCAGCAGTCTAGGACAGGGGGATGCAACTAATGAAAAACTGTTTTTT. As protein: CASSLGQGDATNEKLFF. The whole variable domain, remainder taken from reference TRBV28 and TRBJ1-4, is DVKVTQSSRYLVKRTGEKVFLECVQDMDHENMFWYRQDPGLGLRLIYFSYDVKMKEKGDIPEGYSVSREKKERFSLILESASTNQTSMYLCASSLGQGDATNEKLFFGSGTQLSVL.

The chain couples TRBV5-1 to TRBJ1-1; D possibly corresponds to TRBD1 (6 bases). The germline V gene has CDR1 SGHRS and CDR2 YFSETQ. Trimming took 6 bases from V and 0 from J, leaving 18 bases between them. The CDR3 spans 16 residues. CDR3 residues: CASNNVQGTMNTEAFF. CDR3 nucleotides: TGCGCCAGCAATAATGTGCAGGGGACTATGAACACTGAAGCTTTCTTT.

This chain connects TRBV7-9 to TRBJ1-1; 8 bases agree with TRBD1. Germline CDR1 reads SEHNR; CDR2 reads FQNEAQ (reference sequence). The CDR3 runs 16 residues. The junction had 6 bases not matched to a gene; V was cut back by 3 bases and J by 0 bases. The DNA of the CDR3 is TGTGCCAGCAGCTTCTTGGACAGGGCAATGAACACTGAAGCTTTCTTT. Amino acid sequence: CASSFLDRAMNTEAFF.

This chain joins TRBV18 and TRBJ1-1, with TRBD1 as a possible D gene (6 bases). Trimming cost V 6 bases and J 5 bases, with 16 bases left between them. CDR1 is KGHSH and CDR2 is LQKENI in the germline V gene. This CDR3 contains 14 residues. The CDR3 here is CASSPTGGETEAFF. CDR3 DNA sequence: TGTGCCAGCTCTCCCACGGGGGGCGAGACTGAAGCTTTCTTT.

The V and J genes are TRBV2 and TRBJ2-3; 14 bases line up with TRBD2. The CDR3 runs to 16 residues. Germline-derived CDR1 and CDR2 are SNHLY and FYNNEI. V shed 6 bases, J shed 1 base, and the junction held 3 bases outside the gene matches. CDR3 DNA sequence: TGTGCCAGCAGAGGGGGACTAGCGGGAGGCACAGATACGCAGTATTTT. Translated: CASRGGLAGGTDTQYF.

The chain employs TRBV7-6 and TRBJ1-1; no definite D call. V lost 1 base to trimming and J lost 2 bases, with 5 bases between them. Germline V lookup: CDR1 SGHVS, CDR2 FNYEAQ. The CDR3 consists of 13 residues. Here the CDR3 DNA reads TGTGCCAGCAGCTTAGGGGCAAACACTGAAGCTTTCTTT. Its translation: CASSLGANTEAFF.

The chain is built from TRBV2 and TRBJ2-7; 8 nucleotides agree with TRBD1. The CDR3 covers 15 residues. V lost 7 bases to trimming and J lost 5 bases; unmatched junction nucleotides: 13. The germline V gene has CDR1 SNHLY and CDR2 FYNNEI. For the CDR3, the DNA is TGTGCCAGCATGGGACAGGACACCGTTTCTCACGAGCAGTACTTC. Protein product: CASMGQDTVSHEQYF.

This clone was seen a handful of times. The chain carries TRBV25-1 and TRBJ2-7; possible D gene TRBD2, 6 bases. Trimming cost V 7 bases and J 0 bases, with 16 bases left between them. The CDR3 consists of 15 residues. Germline V gene sequence: CDR1 MGHDK, CDR2 SYGVNS. The CDR3 nucleotides are TGTGCCAGCACCGGGGTAGCGGCAAACTCCTACGAGCAGTACTTC. Translated, it gives CASTGVAANSYEQYF.

The CDR3 bases are TGTGCCAGCAGCGCTAGTGCCTTTTCCTACAATGAGCAGTTCTTC. Protein: CASSASAFSYNEQFF. The chain employs TRBV7-2 and TRBJ2-1; D not resolved. CDR1 SGHTA and CDR2 FQGNSA come from the germline V gene. The germline V and J ends were trimmed by 5 bases and 1 base, with 12 bases remaining between them. The CDR3 is 15 residues long. Combining the CDR3 with reference TRBV7-2 and TRBJ2-1 gives the whole variable domain GAGVSQSPSNKVTEKGKDVELRCDPISGHTALYWYRQSLGQGLEFLIYFQGNSAPDKSGLPSDRFSAERTGGSVSTLTIQRTQQEDSAVYLCASSASAFSYNEQFFGPGTRLTVL.

This clone occurred a few times. The chain joins TRBV4-2 to TRBJ2-3, with TRBD2 matching 11 bases. Germline V gives CDR1 LGHNA, CDR2 YNFKEQ. V dropped 0 bases and J dropped 0; count of bases not matched to a gene: 8. The CDR3 consists of 19 residues. The CDR3 spells CASSQEMRTSGSSTDTQYF. Written as DNA, the CDR3 is TGTGCCAGCAGCCAAGAAATGCGAACTAGCGGGAGCAGCACAGATACGCAGTATTTT.

In this sample, this clone turned up once. The J gene is TRBJ2-7, the V gene TRBV27, with D perhaps TRBD1 (5 bases). The CDR3 spans 14 residues. V was trimmed by 6 bases and J by 4 bases, leaving 16 bases between them. Germline values: CDR1 MNHEY, CDR2 SMNVEV (reference sequence). CDR3 protein: CASSRVGGVYEQYF. CDR3 bases: TGTGCCAGCAGCAGGGTCGGTGGGGTTTACGAGCAGTACTTC.

The chain couples TRBV18 to TRBJ1-6; 7 bases fit TRBD1. The CDR3 length is 15 residues. The V and J ends lost 5 bases and 10 bases, in that order; junction bases with no gene match: 11. CDR1 KGHSH and CDR2 LQKENI come from the germline V gene. In DNA form, the CDR3 reads TGTGCCAGCTCAACCGATACAGGGGAGAGGTCACCCCTCCACTTT. Translated, it gives CASSTDTGERSPLHF.

The V call is TRBV18, the J call TRBJ1-1; the D is unclear. The CDR3 has 14 residues. Germline loops: CDR1 KGHSH, CDR2 LQKENI. V was pared by 0 bases and J by 1 base, with 6 bases between. Here the CDR3 DNA reads TGTGCCAGCTCACCACCCCCCGGGAACACTGAAGCTTTCTTT. It yields the protein CASSPPPGNTEAFF.

The chain couples TRBV6-5 to TRBJ2-1, with 12 bases lining up with TRBD2. Germline CDR1 is MNHEY and CDR2 is SVGAGI. The CDR3 totals 14 residues. V shed 6 bases, J shed 9 bases, and the junction held 6 bases outside the gene matches. The CDR3: CASRSSGRAGEQFF. As DNA, the CDR3 is TGTGCCAGCAGGTCTAGCGGGAGGGCCGGTGAGCAGTTCTTC.

This chain connects TRBV6-5 to TRBJ1-1, with D tentatively TRBD1 (5 bases). With 7 bases removed from V and 5 bases from J, the gap between germline ends came to 14 bases. Germline V lookup: CDR1 MNHEY, CDR2 SVGAGI. This CDR3 comprises 13 residues. Written as DNA, the CDR3 is TGTGCCAGCATACGGGGGTGGGATACTGAAGCTTTCTTT. Its protein is CASIRGWDTEAFF.

The CDR3 bases are TGTGCCAGCAGTTACTGGACAGGGGAGCAGTTCTTC. This sequence encodes CASSYWTGEQFF. This chain uses TRBV6-2 or TRBV6-3 with TRBJ2-1; TRBD1 agrees at 8 bases. V gave up 1 base and J gave up 10 bases; unmatched junction bases: 0. The germline CDR1 and CDR2 sequences are MNHEY and SVGEGT. The CDR3 loop spans 12 amino acids.